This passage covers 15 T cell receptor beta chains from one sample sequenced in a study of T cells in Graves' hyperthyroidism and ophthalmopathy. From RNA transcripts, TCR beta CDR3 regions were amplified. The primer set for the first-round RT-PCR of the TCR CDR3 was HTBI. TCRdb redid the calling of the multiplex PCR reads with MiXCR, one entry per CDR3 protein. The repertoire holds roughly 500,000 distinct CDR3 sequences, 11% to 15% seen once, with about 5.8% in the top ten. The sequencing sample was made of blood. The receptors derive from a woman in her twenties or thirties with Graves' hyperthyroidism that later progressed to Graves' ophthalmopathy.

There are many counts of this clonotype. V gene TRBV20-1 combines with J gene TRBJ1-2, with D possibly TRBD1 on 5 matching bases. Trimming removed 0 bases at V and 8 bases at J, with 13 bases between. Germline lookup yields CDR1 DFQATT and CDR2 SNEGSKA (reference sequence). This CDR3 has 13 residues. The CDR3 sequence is CSARDPGPHGYTF. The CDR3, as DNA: TGCAGTGCTAGAGACCCGGGACCTCACGGCTACACCTTC.

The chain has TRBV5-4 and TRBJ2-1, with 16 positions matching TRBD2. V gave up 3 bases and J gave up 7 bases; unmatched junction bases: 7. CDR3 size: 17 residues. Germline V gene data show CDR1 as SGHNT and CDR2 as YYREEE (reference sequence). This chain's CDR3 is CASSWGLAGGGSNEQFF. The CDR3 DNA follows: TGTGCCAGCAGCTGGGGACTAGCGGGAGGGGGGTCAAATGAGCAGTTCTTC.

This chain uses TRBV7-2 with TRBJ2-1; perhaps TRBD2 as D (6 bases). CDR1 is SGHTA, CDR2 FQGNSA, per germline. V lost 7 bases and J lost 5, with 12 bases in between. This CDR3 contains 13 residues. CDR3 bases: TGTGCCAGCACCTCTGGACTAAACAATGAGCAGTTCTTC. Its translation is CASTSGLNNEQFF. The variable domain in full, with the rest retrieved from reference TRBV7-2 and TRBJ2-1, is GAGVSQSPSNKVTEKGKDVELRCDPISGHTALYWYRQSLGQGLEFLIYFQGNSAPDKSGLPSDRFSAERTGGSVSTLTIQRTQQEDSAVYLCASTSGLNNEQFFGPGTRLTVL.

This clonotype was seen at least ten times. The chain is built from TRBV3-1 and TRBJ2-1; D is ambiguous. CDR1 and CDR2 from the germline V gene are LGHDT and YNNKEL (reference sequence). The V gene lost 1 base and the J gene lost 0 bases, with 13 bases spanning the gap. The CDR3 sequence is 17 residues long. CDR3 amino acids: CASSQVEATSSYNEQFF. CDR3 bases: TGTGCCAGCAGCCAAGTCGAAGCGACGAGCTCCTACAATGAGCAGTTCTTC.

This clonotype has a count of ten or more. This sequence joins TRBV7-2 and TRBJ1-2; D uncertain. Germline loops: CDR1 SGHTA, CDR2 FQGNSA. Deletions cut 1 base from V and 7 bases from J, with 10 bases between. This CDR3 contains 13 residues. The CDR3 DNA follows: TGTGCCAGCAGCTTAGAAAAGGGAGGTGGCTACACCTTC. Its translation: CASSLEKGGGYTF.

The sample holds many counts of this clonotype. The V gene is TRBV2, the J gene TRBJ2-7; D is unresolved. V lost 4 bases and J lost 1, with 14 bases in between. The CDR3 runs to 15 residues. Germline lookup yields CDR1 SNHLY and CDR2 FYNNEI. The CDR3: CASSVVADKSYEQYF. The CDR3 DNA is TGTGCCAGCAGTGTAGTGGCAGATAAATCCTACGAGCAGTACTTC.

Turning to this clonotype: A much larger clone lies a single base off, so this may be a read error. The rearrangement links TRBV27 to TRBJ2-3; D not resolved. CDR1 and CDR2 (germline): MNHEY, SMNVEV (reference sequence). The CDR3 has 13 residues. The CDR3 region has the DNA TGTGCCAGCAGCTCAGAGGATCCAGATACGCGGTATTTT. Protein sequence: CASSSEDPDTRYF.

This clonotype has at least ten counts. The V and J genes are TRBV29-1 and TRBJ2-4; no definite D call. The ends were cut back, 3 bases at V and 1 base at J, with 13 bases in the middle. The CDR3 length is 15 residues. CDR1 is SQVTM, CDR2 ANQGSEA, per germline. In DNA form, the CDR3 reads TGCAGCGTTGAGCGGCACGCTGGGGCCAAAAACATTCAGTACTTC. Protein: CSVERHAGAKNIQYF.

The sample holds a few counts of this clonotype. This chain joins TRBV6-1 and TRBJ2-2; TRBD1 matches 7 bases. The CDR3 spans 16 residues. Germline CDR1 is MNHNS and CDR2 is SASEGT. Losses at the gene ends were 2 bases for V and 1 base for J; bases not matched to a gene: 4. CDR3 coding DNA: TGTGCCAGCAGTGAAACCGGGACAGTGAACACCGGGGAGCTGTTTTTT. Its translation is CASSETGTVNTGELFF.

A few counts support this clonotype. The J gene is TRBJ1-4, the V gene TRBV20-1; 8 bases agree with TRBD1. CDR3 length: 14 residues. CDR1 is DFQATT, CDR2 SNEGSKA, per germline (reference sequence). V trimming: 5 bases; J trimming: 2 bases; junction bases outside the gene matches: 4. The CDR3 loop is CSAYQGATNEKLFF. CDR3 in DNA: TGCAGTGCTTACCAGGGGGCGACTAATGAAAAACTGTTTTTT.

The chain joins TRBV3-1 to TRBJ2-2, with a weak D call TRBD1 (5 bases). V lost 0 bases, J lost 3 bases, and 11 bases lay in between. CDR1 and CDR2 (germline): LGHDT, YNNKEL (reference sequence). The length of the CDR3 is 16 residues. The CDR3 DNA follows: TGTGCCAGCAGCCAAGAATGGGGCTGGGACACCGGGGAGCTGTTTTTT. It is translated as CASSQEWGWDTGELFF.

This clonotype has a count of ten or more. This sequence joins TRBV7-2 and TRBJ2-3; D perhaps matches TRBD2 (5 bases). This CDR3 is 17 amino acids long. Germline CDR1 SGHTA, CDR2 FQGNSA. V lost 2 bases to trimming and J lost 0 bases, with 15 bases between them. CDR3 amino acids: CASSLRIGGLSTDTQYF. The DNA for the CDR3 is TGTGCCAGCAGCTTAAGGATTGGCGGACTGAGCACAGATACGCAGTATTTT.

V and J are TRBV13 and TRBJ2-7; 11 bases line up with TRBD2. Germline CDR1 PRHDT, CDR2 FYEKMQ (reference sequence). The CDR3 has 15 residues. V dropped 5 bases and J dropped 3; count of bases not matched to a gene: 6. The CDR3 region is CASSIGTSGYYEQYF. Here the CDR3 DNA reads TGTGCCAGCAGCATCGGGACTAGCGGTTACTACGAGCAGTACTTC.

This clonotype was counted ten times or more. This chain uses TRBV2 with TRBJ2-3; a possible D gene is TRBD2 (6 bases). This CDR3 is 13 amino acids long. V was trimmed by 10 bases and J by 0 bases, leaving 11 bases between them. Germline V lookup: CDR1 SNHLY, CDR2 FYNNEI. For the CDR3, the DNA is TGTGCCACGACGGGACTTAGCACAGATACGCAGTATTTT. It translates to CATTGLSTDTQYF.

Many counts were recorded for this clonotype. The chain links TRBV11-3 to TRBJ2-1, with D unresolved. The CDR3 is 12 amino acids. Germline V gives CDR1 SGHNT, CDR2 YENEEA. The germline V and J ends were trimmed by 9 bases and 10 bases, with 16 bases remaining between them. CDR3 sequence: CASSPGWAEQFF. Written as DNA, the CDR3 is TGTGCCAGTTCTCCCGGGTGGGCAGAGCAGTTCTTC.